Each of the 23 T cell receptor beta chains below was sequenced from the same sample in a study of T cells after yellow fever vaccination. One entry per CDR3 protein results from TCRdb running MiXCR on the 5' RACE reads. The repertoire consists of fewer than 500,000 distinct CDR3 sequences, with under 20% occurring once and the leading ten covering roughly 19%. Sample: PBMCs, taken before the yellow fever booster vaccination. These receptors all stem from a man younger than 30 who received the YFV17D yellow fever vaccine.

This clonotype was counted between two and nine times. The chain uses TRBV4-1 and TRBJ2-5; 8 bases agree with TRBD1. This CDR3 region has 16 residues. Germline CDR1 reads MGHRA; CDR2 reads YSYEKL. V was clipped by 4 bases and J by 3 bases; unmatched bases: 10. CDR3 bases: TGCGCCAGCAGCCTTCGGACAGGGATGGTGGAAGAGACCCAGTACTTC. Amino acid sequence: CASSLRTGMVEETQYF.

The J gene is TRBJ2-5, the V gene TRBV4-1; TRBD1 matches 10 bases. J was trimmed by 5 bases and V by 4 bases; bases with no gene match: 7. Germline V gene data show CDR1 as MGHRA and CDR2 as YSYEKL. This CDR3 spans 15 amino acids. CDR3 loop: CASSPGTGEKETQYF. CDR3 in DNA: TGCGCCAGCAGCCCGGGGACAGGGGAAAAGGAGACCCAGTACTTC.

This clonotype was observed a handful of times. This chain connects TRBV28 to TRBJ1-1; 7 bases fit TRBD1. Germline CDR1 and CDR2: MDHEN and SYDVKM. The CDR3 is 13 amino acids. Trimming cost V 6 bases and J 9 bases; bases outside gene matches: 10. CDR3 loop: CASSVKDRTKAFF. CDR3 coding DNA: TGTGCCAGCAGCGTGAAGGACAGGACTAAAGCTTTCTTT.

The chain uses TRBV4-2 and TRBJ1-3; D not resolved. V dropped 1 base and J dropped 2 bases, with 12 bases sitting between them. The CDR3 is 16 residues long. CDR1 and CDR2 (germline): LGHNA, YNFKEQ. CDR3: CASSQVGIGPGNTIYF. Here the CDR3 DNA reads TGTGCCAGCAGCCAAGTGGGGATCGGTCCTGGAAACACCATATATTTT.

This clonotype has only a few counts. CDR3 residues: CASSQDPGTGSAGGYTF. In DNA form, the CDR3 reads TGCGCCAGCAGCCAAGATCCCGGGACAGGCAGCGCTGGTGGCTACACCTTC. The chain recombines TRBV4-3 with TRBJ1-2, with TRBD1 matching over 8 bases. Germline V lookup: CDR1 LGHNA, CDR2 YSLEER. Trimming at V came to 0 bases and at J to 7 bases, leaving 13 bases not matched to a gene. The CDR3 spans 17 residues.

As DNA, the CDR3 is TGTGCCATAGCCCGGGGGGGTGCAGATACGCAGTATTTT. Translating gives CAIARGGADTQYF. The chain combines TRBV12-3 or TRBV12-4 with TRBJ2-3; 8 nucleotides match TRBD2. The CDR3 extends over 13 amino acids. V lost 10 bases and J lost 4; bases outside the gene matches: 7.

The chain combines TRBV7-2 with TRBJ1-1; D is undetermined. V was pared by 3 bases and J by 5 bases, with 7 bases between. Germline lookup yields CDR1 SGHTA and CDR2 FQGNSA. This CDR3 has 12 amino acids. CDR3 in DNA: TGTGCCAGCAGCTTTGGTTGGACTGAAGCTTTCTTT. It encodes CASSFGWTEAFF.

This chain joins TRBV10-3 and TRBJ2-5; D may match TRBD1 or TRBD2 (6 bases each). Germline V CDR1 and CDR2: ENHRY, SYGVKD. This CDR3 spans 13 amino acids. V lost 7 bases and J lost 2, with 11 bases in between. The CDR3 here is CAITGAAQETQYF. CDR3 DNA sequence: TGTGCCATCACGGGGGCGGCGCAAGAGACCCAGTACTTC.

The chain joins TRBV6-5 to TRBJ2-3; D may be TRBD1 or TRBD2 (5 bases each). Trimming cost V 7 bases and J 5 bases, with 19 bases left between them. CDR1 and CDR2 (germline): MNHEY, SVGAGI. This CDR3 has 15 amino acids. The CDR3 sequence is CASTRTGIEGDTQYF. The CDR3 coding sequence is TGTGCCAGCACCCGAACAGGAATCGAGGGAGATACGCAGTATTTT.

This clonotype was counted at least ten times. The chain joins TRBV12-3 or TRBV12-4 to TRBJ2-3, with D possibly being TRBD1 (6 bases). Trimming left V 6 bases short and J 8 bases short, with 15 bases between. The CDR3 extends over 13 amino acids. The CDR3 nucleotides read TGTGCCAGCAGAGCCCAAGGGGGTGGTACGCAGTATTTT. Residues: CASRAQGGGTQYF.

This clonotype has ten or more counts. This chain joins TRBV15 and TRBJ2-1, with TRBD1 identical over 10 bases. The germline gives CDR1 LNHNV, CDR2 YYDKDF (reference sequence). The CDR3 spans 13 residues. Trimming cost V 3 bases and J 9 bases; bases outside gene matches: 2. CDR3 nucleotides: TGTGCCACCAGCAGCCGGGACAGGGGTGAGCAGTTCTTC. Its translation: CATSSRDRGEQFF.

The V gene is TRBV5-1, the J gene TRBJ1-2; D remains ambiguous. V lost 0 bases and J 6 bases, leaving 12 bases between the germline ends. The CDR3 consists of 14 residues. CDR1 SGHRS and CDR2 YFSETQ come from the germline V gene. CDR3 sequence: CASSLAVRDDGYTF. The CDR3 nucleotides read TGCGCCAGCAGCTTGGCCGTGCGGGATGATGGCTACACCTTC.

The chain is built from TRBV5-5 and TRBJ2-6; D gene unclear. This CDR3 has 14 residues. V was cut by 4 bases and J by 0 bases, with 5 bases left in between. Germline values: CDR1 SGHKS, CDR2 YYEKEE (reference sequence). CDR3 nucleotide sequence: TGTGCCAGCAGCGGGAACTCTGGGGCCAACGTCCTGACTTTC. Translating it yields CASSGNSGANVLTF.

The CDR3: CSATSPGQGTSKTQYF. CDR3 coding DNA: TGCAGTGCCACTAGCCCGGGACAGGGGACATCGAAGACCCAGTACTTC. This chain links TRBV20-1 with TRBJ2-5; TRBD1 matches at 10 bases. The CDR3 is made up of 16 amino acids. CDR1 DFQATT and CDR2 SNEGSKA come from the germline V gene (reference sequence). Trimming cost V 6 bases and J 6 bases; bases outside gene matches: 16.

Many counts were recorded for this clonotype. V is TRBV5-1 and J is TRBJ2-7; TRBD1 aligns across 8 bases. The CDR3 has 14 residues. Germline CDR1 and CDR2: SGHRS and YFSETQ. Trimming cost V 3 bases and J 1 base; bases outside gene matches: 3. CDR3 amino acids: CASSWGTGSYEQYV. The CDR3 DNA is TGCGCCAGCAGCTGGGGGACAGGTTCCTACGAGCAGTACGTC.

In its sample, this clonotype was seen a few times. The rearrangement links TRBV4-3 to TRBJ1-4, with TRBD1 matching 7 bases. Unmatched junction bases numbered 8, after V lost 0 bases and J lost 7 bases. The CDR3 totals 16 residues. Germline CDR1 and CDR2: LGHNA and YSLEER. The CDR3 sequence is CASSQDQKGASEKLFF. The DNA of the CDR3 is TGCGCCAGCAGCCAAGATCAAAAGGGGGCGAGTGAAAAACTGTTTTTT.

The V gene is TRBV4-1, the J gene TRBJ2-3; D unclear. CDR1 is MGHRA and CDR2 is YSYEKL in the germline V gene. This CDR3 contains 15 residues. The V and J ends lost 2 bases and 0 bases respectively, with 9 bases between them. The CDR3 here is CASSQLPASTDTQYF. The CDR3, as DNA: TGCGCCAGCAGCCAATTGCCGGCAAGCACAGATACGCAGTATTTT.

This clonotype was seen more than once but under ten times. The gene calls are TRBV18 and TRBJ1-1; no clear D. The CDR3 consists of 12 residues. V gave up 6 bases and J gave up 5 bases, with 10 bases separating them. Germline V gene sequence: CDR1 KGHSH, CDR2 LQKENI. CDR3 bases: TGTGCCAGCTCCCGGGAGGCGACTGAAGCTTTCTTT. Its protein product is CASSREATEAFF.

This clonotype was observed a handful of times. As DNA, the CDR3 is TGTGCCACCCGCCGGGGTTTCGCCTACGAGCAGTACTTC. Protein sequence: CATRRGFAYEQYF. The rearrangement links TRBV6-2 or TRBV6-3 to TRBJ2-7; D perhaps matches TRBD2 (5 bases). This CDR3 region has 13 residues. Per the germline V gene, CDR1 is MNHEY and CDR2 is SVGEGT. V was pared by 10 bases and J by 2 bases, with 15 bases between.

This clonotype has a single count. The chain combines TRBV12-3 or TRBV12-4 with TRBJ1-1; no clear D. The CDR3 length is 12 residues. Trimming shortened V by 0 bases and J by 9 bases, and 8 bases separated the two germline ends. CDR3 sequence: CASSLAPLQAFF. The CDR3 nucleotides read TGTGCCAGCAGTTTAGCGCCCCTACAAGCTTTCTTT.

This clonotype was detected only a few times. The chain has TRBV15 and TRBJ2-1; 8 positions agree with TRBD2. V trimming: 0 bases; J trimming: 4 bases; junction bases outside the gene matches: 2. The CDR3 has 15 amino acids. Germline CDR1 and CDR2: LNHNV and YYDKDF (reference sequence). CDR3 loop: CATSRDPGGYNEQFF. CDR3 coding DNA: TGTGCCACCAGCAGAGACCCGGGGGGGTACAATGAGCAGTTCTTC.

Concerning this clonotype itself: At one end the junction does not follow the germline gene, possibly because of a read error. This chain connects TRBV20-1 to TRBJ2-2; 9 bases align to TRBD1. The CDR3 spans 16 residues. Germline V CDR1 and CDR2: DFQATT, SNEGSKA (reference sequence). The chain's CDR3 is CSAGDRKQGANGELFF. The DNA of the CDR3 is TGCAGTGCTGGAGACCGTAAACAGGGGGCGAACGGGGAGCTGTTTTTT.

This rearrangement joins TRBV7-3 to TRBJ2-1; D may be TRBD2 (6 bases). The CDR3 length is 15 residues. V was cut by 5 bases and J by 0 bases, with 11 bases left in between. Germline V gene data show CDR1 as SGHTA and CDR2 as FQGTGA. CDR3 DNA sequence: TGTGCCAGCAGCATAGCGGAAAGCTCCTACAATGAGCAGTTCTTC. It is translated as CASSIAESSYNEQFF.